Listed below are T cell receptor beta chains from one sample, sequenced in a study of cytomegalovirus exposure and HLA in healthy donors. Assay used: immunoSEQ multiplex PCR; TCRdb lists only in-frame clones, some missing. The sample includes about 180,000 clones, approximately 81% of them seen just once. Sequenced input: PBMCs. These receptors originate from a woman between 25 and 40 years old in good health and CMV-seronegative. CDR3s include the opening cysteine and the closing phenylalanine or tryptophan. A D gene is named only where the DNA matches it firmly. Only part of the rows carry a size: once, few, many, or a class if the clone is expanded.

J | V | D | size | CDR3 | DNA
TRBJ2-1 | TRBV6-5 | - | - | CASSYAGSSYNEQFF | TGTGCCAGCAGTTACGCCGGGAGCTCCTACAATGAGCAGTTCTTC
TRBJ2-7 | TRBV30 | TRBD1 | - | CAWSSPPGQGSYEQYF | TGTGCCTGGAGTTCGCCACCGGGACAGGGCTCCTACGAGCAGTACTTC
TRBJ1-2 | TRBV28 | - | - | CASSLLGSYGYTF | TGTGCCAGCAGTTTATTGGGCAGCTATGGCTACACCTTC
TRBJ1-1 | TRBV9 | - | - | CASSPRHLNTEAFF | TGTGCCAGCAGCCCTCGACACCTGAACACTGAAGCTTTCTTT
TRBJ2-7 | TRBV27 | TRBD1 | - | CASSFFSGGSLSEQYF | TGTGCCAGCAGTTTCTTCTCAGGGGGTTCTCTCTCCGAGCAGTACTTC
TRBJ2-2 | TRBV9 | - | - | CASTGFGNTGELFF | TGTGCCAGCACAGGTTTCGGGAACACCGGGGAGCTGTTTTTT
TRBJ1-5 | TRBV6-1 | TRBD1 | - | CASSPTGFSNQPQHF | TGTGCCAGCAGCCCGACAGGGTTCAGCAATCAGCCCCAGCATTTT
TRBJ2-7 | TRBV6-6 | - | - | CASRAGSSSYEQYF | TGTGCCAGCAGAGCCGGGTCTAGCTCCTACGAGCAGTACTTC
TRBJ1-1 | TRBV6-4 | TRBD1 | few | CASSESPGQMNTEAFF | TGTGCCAGCAGTGAGTCCCCGGGACAGATGAACACTGAAGCTTTCTTT
TRBJ1-2 | TRBV14 | TRBD1 | - | CASSQALGGFYGYTF | TGTGCCAGCAGCCAAGCCCTAGGGGGCTTCTATGGCTACACCTTC
TRBJ1-6 | TRBV5-6 | - | - | CASSLGGDSPLHF | TGTGCCAGCAGCTTGGGGGGGGATTCACCCCTCCACTTT
TRBJ1-1 | TRBV6-5 | TRBD1 | - | CASRRDSLNTEAFF | TGTGCCAGCAGGAGGGACAGCCTGAACACTGAAGCTTTCTTT
TRBJ2-6 | TRBV4-3 | - | - | CASSQDGEVSGANVLTF | TGCGCCAGCAGCCAAGATGGGGAGGTCTCTGGGGCCAACGTCCTGACTTTC
TRBJ1-2 | TRBV18 | - | - | CASSRGVTNYGYTF | TGTGCCAGCTCACGCGGGGTAACTAACTATGGCTACACCTTC
TRBJ1-4 | TRBV12-1 | - | - | CASTAGREKLFF | TGTGCCAGCACTGCAGGGCGGGAAAAACTGTTCTTT
TRBJ2-2 | TRBV29-1 | TRBD1 | - | CSVGHPGTGVSVTNTGELFF | TGCAGCGTTGGGCACCCCGGGACAGGGGTGTCAGTTACTAACACCGGGGAGCTGTTTTTT
TRBJ1-4 | TRBV15 | - | once | CATSSQNEKLFF | TGTGCCACCAGCAGCCAAAATGAAAAACTGTTTTTT
TRBJ1-5 | TRBV30 | TRBD1 | - | CAWSYPGQGPFSNQPQHF | TGTGCCTGGAGTTACCCGGGACAGGGCCCTTTTAGCAATCAGCCCCAGCATTTT
TRBJ1-6 | TRBV5-1 | TRBD1 | - | CASRTGESSPLHF | TGCGCCAGCAGGACAGGGGAGAGTTCACCCCTCCACTTT
TRBJ2-7 | TRBV7-8 | - | - | CASSLPGSRYEQYF | TGTGCCAGCAGCTTACCGGGTAGCCGCTACGAGCAGTACTTC
TRBJ2-7 | TRBV29-1 | - | - | CSVEDAGPPYEQYF | TGCAGCGTTGAAGATGCGGGACCCCCTTACGAGCAGTACTTC
TRBJ2-1 | TRBV10-2 | TRBD1 | - | CASSEGGTGRIYNEQFF | TGCGCCAGCAGTGAGGGCGGGACAGGGCGGATCTACAATGAGCAGTTCTTC
TRBJ1-6 | TRBV6-6 | - | - | CASSPRQSYNSPLHF | TGTGCCAGCAGCCCACGACAGTCCTATAATTCACCCCTCCACTTT
TRBJ2-7 | TRBV30 | TRBD2 | - | CAWGGDFNYEQYF | TGTGCCTGGGGGGGGGACTTTAACTACGAGCAGTACTTC
TRBJ1-2 | TRBV7-6 | - | - | CASSSRQAGDYGYTF | TGTGCCAGCAGCTCCAGGCAGGCGGGTGACTATGGCTACACCTTC
TRBJ2-7 | TRBV11-2 | - | - | CASSLSAGVYEQYF | TGTGCCAGCAGCTTATCGGCAGGGGTATACGAGCAGTACTTC
TRBJ2-7 | TRBV7-2 | - | - | CASSLVSSPVSEQYF | TGTGCCAGCAGCTTAGTTTCCTCCCCTGTTAGTGAGCAGTACTTC
TRBJ1-1 | TRBV6-5 | TRBD1 | - | CASSTTGGREAFF | TGTGCCAGCAGTACGACAGGGGGCAGGGAAGCTTTCTTT
TRBJ2-7 | TRBV6-6 | TRBD1 | - | CASSRDSAPQPDEQYF | TGTGCCAGCAGCCGGGACAGTGCCCCCCAACCAGACGAGCAGTACTTC
TRBJ1-1 | TRBV28 | - | once | CASSLGSGNTEAFF | TGTGCCAGCAGTTTAGGTTCCGGGAACACTGAAGCTTTCTTT
TRBJ1-1 | TRBV19 | TRBD1 | - | CASIPLGGGTEAFF | TGTGCCAGTATTCCCTTAGGGGGCGGAACTGAAGCTTTCTTT